This TCR beta chain was retrieved from a study of T cells in Graves' hyperthyroidism and ophthalmopathy. About the study: Initial diagnosis, before any treatment, was when peripheral blood was collected. Study findings and constraints: From stable hyperthyroidism, ophthalmopathy was separated by a 13 V-J model. The majority of expanded thyroid clonotypes above 0.001 also appeared in blood.

A note on this clonotype: The target antigen is unknown.

The germline CDR1 and CDR2 sequences are PRHDT and FYEKMQ (reference sequence). J gave up 6 bases and V 5 bases, and 12 bases lay outside the gene matches. The CDR3 is 16 amino acids. TCR beta CDR3 region amplification was performed from RNA transcripts. RT-PCR in the first round (using the HTBI primer set) targeted the TCR CDR3. TCRdb re-called the multiplex PCR reads through MiXCR, storing one row per CDR3 protein. This table has about 740,000 distinct CDR3 sequences, 14% appearing once. The PBMCs studied were ones that came from roughly 9.4 ml fresh peripheral blood. What was sequenced was blood. The TCR sequence derives from a woman younger than 30 with Graves' hyperthyroidism. This chain joins TRBV13 and TRBJ2-1; 8 nucleotides align to TRBD2. CDR3 nucleotides: TGTGCCAGCAGCGCCATCGGGACTAGTATTGGCAATGAGCAGTTCTTC. Translated, it gives CASSAIGTSIGNEQFF.